This paragraph covers one T cell receptor beta chain sequence. Its antigen is still unknown. This record comes from a study of blood T cells in healthy people across ages. Study-wide context: With template switching, about one barcoded beta molecule was captured per two T cells. Points from the study as a whole: Naive T cell percentage and TCR beta diversity correlated strongly. Roughly linear age-related decline in beta diversity appeared, significant by age around 38.

Primers used in a second PCR of roughly 6 to 11 cycles were a sample-barcoded 5' primer and a J-beta primer mix. A 12-random-nucleotide template-switch adaptor tagged each cDNA molecule. TCRdb ran MiXCR on the 5' RACE reads and lists one entry per CDR3 protein. Altogether roughly 800,000 distinct CDR3 sequences are present, about 48% being singletons, with the ten largest covering about 42%. V lost 2 bases and J 5 bases, leaving 10 bases between the germline ends. The CDR3 extends over 13 amino acids. In germline, CDR1 is MNHEY, CDR2 SVGEGT. The clonotype was recovered from a man older than 75 in good health. The chain has TRBV6-2 or TRBV6-3 and TRBJ2-7, with D perhaps TRBD1 (5 bases). Sequencing was performed on blood. The CDR3 loop reads CASSYNRRNEQYF. The CDR3 coding sequence is TGTGCCAGCAGTTACAACAGGAGAAACGAGCAGTACTTC.